These 27 T cell receptor beta chains came from one sample sequenced in a study of blood T cell repertoires in COVID-19. Profiling relied on immunoSEQ multiplex PCR, and the TCRdb table lists in-frame clones only, not all of them. This table has over 250,000 clones, about 89% appearing once. The sequenced material came from PBMCs or T cells enriched from blood (not recorded which). All receptors come from a woman aged 18-30 years who had recovered from COVID-19.

The gene calls are TRBV27 and TRBJ1-2; D is ambiguous. V was trimmed by 0 bases and J by 6 bases, leaving 11 bases between them. This CDR3 has 14 amino acids. Germline CDR1 and CDR2: MNHEY and SMNVEV (reference sequence). DNA of the CDR3: TGTGCCAGCAGTTTATCGGCGGGCCTCGATGGCTACACCTTC. Its protein product is CASSLSAGLDGYTF.

The gene calls are TRBV27 and TRBJ2-7, with 9 bases aligning to TRBD1. Germline V gene data show CDR1 as MNHEY and CDR2 as SMNVEV (reference sequence). This CDR3 comprises 16 residues. Germline trimming cut 1 base from V and 6 bases from J; bases unmatched to any gene: 10. The CDR3 sequence: CASSLFTPGQGSEQYF. In DNA form, the CDR3 reads TGTGCCAGCAGTTTATTCACCCCGGGACAGGGTAGCGAGCAGTACTTC.

The V gene is TRBV25-1, the J gene TRBJ2-7, with 9 bases identical to TRBD2. V shed 1 base, J shed 0 bases, and the junction held 4 bases outside the gene matches. In germline, CDR1 is MGHDK, CDR2 SYGVNS. This CDR3 is 16 amino acids long. This CDR3 is CASSEFSTSGSYEQYF. Written as DNA, the CDR3 is TGTGCCAGCAGTGAATTCTCGACTAGCGGCTCCTACGAGCAGTACTTC.

V and J are TRBV9 and TRBJ1-2; D is unresolved. Trimming took 4 bases from V and 1 from J, leaving 14 bases between them. The CDR3 totals 15 residues. Germline V gene lookup returns CDR1 SGDLS and CDR2 YYNGEE. CDR3 DNA sequence: TGTGCCAGCAGCCCGACGGACGGGATTAACTATGGCTACACCTTC. Protein product: CASSPTDGINYGYTF. The complete variable domain, with remaining parts taken from reference TRBV9 and TRBJ1-2, reads DSGVTQTPKHLITATGQRVTLRCSPRSGDLSVYWYQQSLDQGLQFLIQYYNGEERAKGNILERFSAQQFPDLHSELNLSSLELGDSALYFCASSPTDGINYGYTFGSGTRLTVV.

This clone has only one observation. The chain combines TRBV4-1 with TRBJ2-7; D perhaps matches TRBD1 (6 bases). The germline V and J ends were trimmed by 0 bases and 3 bases, with 9 bases remaining between them. The CDR3 totals 14 residues. The germline gives CDR1 MGHRA, CDR2 YSYEKL. DNA for the CDR3: TGCGCCAGCAGCCAAGATTTCAGGGGCTACGAGCAGTACTTC. This codes for CASSQDFRGYEQYF.

This clone has more than one count but fewer than ten. The rearrangement links TRBV30 to TRBJ1-5; D is uncertain. Per germline, CDR1 GTSNPN and CDR2 SVGIG (reference sequence). Trimming took off 1 base at V and 0 bases at J, with 10 bases between the two ends. CDR3 length equals 15 residues. The DNA for the CDR3 is TGTGCCTGGAGTGATTACAGCGGTAGCAATCAGCCCCAGCATTTT. Translated: CAWSDYSGSNQPQHF.

This clone was counted a single time. The chain links TRBV30 to TRBJ1-6; D not certain. The germline CDR1 and CDR2 sequences are GTSNPN and SVGIG (reference sequence). The CDR3 is made up of 13 amino acids. Trimming cost V 0 bases and J 7 bases, with 7 bases left between them. As DNA, the CDR3 is TGTGCCTGGAGTGTATACGGGAATTCACCCCTCCACTTT. It codes for CAWSVYGNSPLHF.

CDR3 region: CAWSGDINEKLFF. CDR3 DNA: TGTGCCTGGAGCGGGGATATAAATGAAAAACTGTTTTTT. V and J are TRBV30 and TRBJ1-4; D is undetermined. The V end lost 3 bases, the J end lost 5 bases, and 10 bases lay between the germline ends. This CDR3 contains 13 residues. Germline assignment: CDR1 GTSNPN and CDR2 SVGIG (reference sequence). The full variable domain, completed using reference TRBV30 and TRBJ1-4, is SQTIHQWPATLVQPVGSPLSLECTVEGTSNPNLYWYRQAAGRGLQLLFYSVGIGQISSEVPQNLSASRPQDRQFILSSKKLLLSDSGFYLCAWSGDINEKLFFGSGTQLSVL.

The rearrangement uses TRBV11-2 and TRBJ2-1; 11 nucleotides line up with TRBD2. The CDR3 has 15 residues. Germline trimming cut 6 bases from V and 10 bases from J; bases unmatched to any gene: 11. In germline, CDR1 is SGHAT, CDR2 FQNNGV. The CDR3 DNA follows: TGTGCCAGCAGTCCCACTAGCGGGAGCGTCGGAGAGCAGTTCTTC. This translates into CASSPTSGSVGEQFF.

This clone was detected only once. J is TRBJ2-3 and V is TRBV15, with 7 bases lining up with TRBD2. This CDR3 is 14 amino acids long. Germline loops: CDR1 LNHNV, CDR2 YYDKDF (reference sequence). J lost 2 bases, V lost 6 bases, and 5 bases had no gene match. The CDR3 DNA reads TGTGCCACCAGGCTAGCGGCCCACACAGATACGCAGTATTTT. This translates into CATRLAAHTDTQYF.

The chain combines TRBV7-8 with TRBJ2-7; 7 nucleotides align to TRBD1. This CDR3 spans 17 amino acids. V trimming: 5 bases; J trimming: 2 bases; junction bases outside the gene matches: 15. The germline gives CDR1 SGHVS, CDR2 FQNEAQ. The DNA of the CDR3 is TGTGCCAGCAGCCCTAGTGGGTGGGGACAGTTTACCTACGAGCAGTACTTC. This gives the protein CASSPSGWGQFTYEQYF.

In its sample, this clone was seen a few times. The V gene is TRBV5-4, the J gene TRBJ1-2; 7 bases match TRBD1. The CDR3 loop spans 18 amino acids. V dropped 4 bases and J dropped 6; count of bases not matched to a gene: 21. In germline, CDR1 is SGHNT, CDR2 YYREEE (reference sequence). CDR3 bases: TGTGCCAGCAGCACGAACGGAGGGGGCCGGCTCGTACCGAATGGCTACACCTTC. Its translation: CASSTNGGGRLVPNGYTF.

The rearrangement joins TRBV15 to TRBJ2-6; tentative D call: TRBD2 (6 bases). CDR3 length equals 18 residues. Germline assignment: CDR1 LNHNV and CDR2 YYDKDF (reference sequence). Between the trimmed V and J ends, which lost 0 bases and 0 bases, there was a span of 12 bases. CDR3 in amino acids: CATSREGTGDSGANVLTF. CDR3 nucleotides: TGTGCCACCAGCAGAGAAGGGACGGGGGACTCTGGGGCCAACGTCCTGACTTTC.

The chain links TRBV28 to TRBJ2-4; a possible D gene is TRBD1 (6 bases). The length of the CDR3 is 13 residues. The V gene's germline CDR1 is MDHEN and CDR2 SYDVKM. V gave up 6 bases and J gave up 13 bases, with 19 bases separating them. CDR3 coding DNA: TGTGCCAGCAGAGGACCGACAGGATCTACACAGTACTTC. Translating it yields CASRGPTGSTQYF.

V usage is TRBV5-3 and J usage is TRBJ2-7, with 7 bases lining up with TRBD2. TRBV5-3 is sorted into the ORF group, with uncertain function. This CDR3 has 18 amino acids. V was clipped by 6 bases and J by 2 bases; unmatched bases: 20. CDR3 nucleotide sequence: TGTGCCAGAACCAATTCCCTGAAGGTCAGGGAGGGCCCCTACGAGCAGTACTTC. Its translation is CARTNSLKVREGPYEQYF.

This clone has just a few counts. This chain joins TRBV5-1 and TRBJ2-5; 10 positions match TRBD2. Germline trimming cut 4 bases from V and 3 bases from J; bases unmatched to any gene: 6. The CDR3 totals 15 residues. Germline loops: CDR1 SGHRS, CDR2 YFSETQ. CDR3 sequence (DNA): TGCGCCAGCAGCGTGGGAGGACTAGCGGAAGAGACCCAGTACTTC. This sequence encodes CASSVGGLAEETQYF.

The chain combines TRBV4-3 with TRBJ2-1, with 12 bases lining up with TRBD2. The CDR3 sequence is 17 residues long. V shed 0 bases, J shed 7 bases, and the junction held 7 bases outside the gene matches. Germline values: CDR1 LGHNA, CDR2 YSLEER. CDR3 residues: CASSQDPSGGALNEQFF. DNA for the CDR3: TGCGCCAGCAGCCAAGACCCTAGCGGGGGGGCCTTGAATGAGCAGTTCTTC.

This CDR3 reads CASGRGTGANVLTF. The DNA of the CDR3 is TGTGCCAGCGGGAGGGGGACTGGGGCCAACGTCCTGACTTTC. The rearrangement uses TRBV7-3 and TRBJ2-6, with D perhaps TRBD2 (7 bases). CDR3 length equals 14 residues. Germline V gene data show CDR1 as SGHTA and CDR2 as FQGTGA. Trimming stripped 8 bases from V and 2 bases from J, with 10 bases between.

The chain carries TRBV7-2 and TRBJ2-3; 14 bases map to TRBD2. Germline V gene data show CDR1 as SGHTA and CDR2 as FQGNSA. The junction had 5 bases not matched to a gene; V was cut back by 5 bases and J by 7 bases. CDR3 length equals 15 residues. The CDR3 nucleotides are TGTGCCAGCAGCCCAGGGACTAGCGGGGGAAATACGCAGTATTTT. It translates to CASSPGTSGGNTQYF.

This chain connects TRBV10-3 to TRBJ2-7; TRBD1 agrees at 7 bases. Germline V gene data show CDR1 as ENHRY and CDR2 as SYGVKD. There are 13 residues in the CDR3. V dropped 8 bases and J dropped 2; count of bases not matched to a gene: 6. This CDR3 is CAIRDSEAYEQYF. The CDR3 nucleotides are TGTGCCATCCGGGACAGCGAAGCCTACGAGCAGTACTTC.

V is TRBV4-1 and J is TRBJ2-7, with 9 bases aligning to TRBD1. V gave up 4 bases and J gave up 0 bases; unmatched junction bases: 10. Germline V gene lookup returns CDR1 MGHRA and CDR2 YSYEKL. The CDR3 consists of 17 residues. CDR3 in DNA: TGCGCCAGCAGCCCTGCACTGGGACAGGGAATCTCCTACGAGCAGTACTTC. Amino acids: CASSPALGQGISYEQYF.

CDR3 bases: TGTGCCAGCAGTTTTTCGACTAGCGACTTTAGGGAGCAGTTCTTC. Translation gives CASSFSTSDFREQFF. The chain joins TRBV27 to TRBJ2-1; 8 nucleotides line up with TRBD2. The CDR3 runs 15 residues. The V segment lost 3 bases and the J segment 10 bases; nucleotides outside the gene matches: 11. Germline values: CDR1 MNHEY, CDR2 SMNVEV (reference sequence).

This chain connects TRBV5-8 to TRBJ2-1; D might be TRBD1 (5 bases). CDR1 and CDR2 from the germline V gene are SGHTS and YDEGEE. V gave up 1 base and J gave up 0 bases, with 8 bases separating them. The CDR3 runs to 15 residues. CDR3 residues: CASSLFRASYNEQFF. The CDR3 bases are TGTGCCAGCAGCTTGTTCAGGGCCTCCTACAATGAGCAGTTCTTC.

The CDR3 reads CASSDAGYQETQYF. The CDR3 bases are TGTGCCAGCAGTGATGCGGGGTACCAAGAGACCCAGTACTTC. This chain uses TRBV28 with TRBJ2-5, with D perhaps matching TRBD2 (6 bases). Germline V lookup: CDR1 MDHEN, CDR2 SYDVKM. The CDR3 spans 14 residues. V was clipped by 5 bases and J by 0 bases, with 10 bases between them.

This clone was found a few times. The gene calls are TRBV7-9 and TRBJ1-3, with 8 bases aligning to TRBD1. CDR1 is SEHNR, CDR2 FQNEAQ, per germline (reference sequence). J lost 4 bases, V lost 5 bases, and 4 bases had no gene match. The CDR3 runs 14 residues. The CDR3 loop is CASSGQGSGNTIYF. The CDR3 bases are TGTGCCAGCAGCGGACAGGGCTCAGGAAACACCATATATTTT.

This chain uses TRBV28 with TRBJ2-7; D might be TRBD2 (6 bases). The germline CDR1 and CDR2 sequences are MDHEN and SYDVKM. This CDR3 is 12 amino acids long. V lost 9 bases and J 2 bases, leaving 11 bases between the germline ends. Written as DNA, the CDR3 is TGTGCCAGTATCGGACTAACCTACGAGCAGTACTTC. It is translated as CASIGLTYEQYF. Complete variable domain (other parts from reference TRBV28 and TRBJ2-7): DVKVTQSSRYLVKRTGEKVFLECVQDMDHENMFWYRQDPGLGLRLIYFSYDVKMKEKGDIPEGYSVSREKKERFSLILESASTNQTSMYLCASIGLTYEQYFGPGTRLTVT.

This chain uses TRBV11-2 with TRBJ2-1; TRBD2 matches 10 bases. This CDR3 comprises 16 residues. Germline trimming cut 5 bases from V and 1 base from J; bases unmatched to any gene: 5. The germline V gene encodes CDR1 SGHAT and CDR2 FQNNGV. The CDR3 is CASSPWTSGSYNEQFF. In DNA, the CDR3 is TGTGCCAGCAGCCCGTGGACTAGCGGATCCTACAATGAGCAGTTCTTC.